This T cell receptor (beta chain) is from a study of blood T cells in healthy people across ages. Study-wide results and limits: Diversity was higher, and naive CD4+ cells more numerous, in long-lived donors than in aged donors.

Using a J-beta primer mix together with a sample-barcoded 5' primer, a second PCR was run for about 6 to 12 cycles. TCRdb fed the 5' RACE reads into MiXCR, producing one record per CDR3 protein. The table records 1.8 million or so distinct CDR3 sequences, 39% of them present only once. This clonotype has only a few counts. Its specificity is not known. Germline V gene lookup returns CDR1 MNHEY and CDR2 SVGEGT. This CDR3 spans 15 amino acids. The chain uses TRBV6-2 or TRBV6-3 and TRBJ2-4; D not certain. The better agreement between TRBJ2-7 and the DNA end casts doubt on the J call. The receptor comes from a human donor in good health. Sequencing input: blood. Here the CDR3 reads CASSYSYGFLDEQYF. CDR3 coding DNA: TGTGCCAGCAGTTACTCGTACGGGTTTTTAGACGAGCAGTACTTC.